A selection of T cell receptor beta chains follows, all from one sample in a study of blood T cells in healthy people across ages. TCRdb independently ran MiXCR on the 5' RACE reads; one entry per CDR3 protein. The repertoire holds hundreds of thousands of distinct CDR3 sequences, with around 49% as singletons. The material sequenced was blood. The source is a man aged 25-45 years in good health. The CDR3 runs from the conserved cysteine through the conserved F or W. Each record gives: D gene, V gene, J gene, CDR3 protein, CDR3 DNA. D genes are given only for firm matches.

d_gene: TRBD1
v_gene: TRBV28
j_gene: TRBJ1-5
CDR3aa: CASRHPGQGNQPQHF
CDR3nt: TGTGCCAGCAGACACCCGGGACAGGGCAATCAGCCCCAGCATTTT

d_gene: -
v_gene: TRBV21-1
j_gene: TRBJ2-2
CDR3aa: CASSNESGELFF
CDR3nt: TGTGCCAGCAGCAACGAGAGCGGGGAGCTGTTTTTT

d_gene: -
v_gene: TRBV29-1
j_gene: TRBJ2-5
CDR3aa: CGVETGSMETQYF
CDR3nt: TGCGGCGTTGAGACAGGTTCCATGGAGACCCAGTACTTC

d_gene: TRBD2
v_gene: TRBV5-1
j_gene: TRBJ2-1
CDR3aa: CASSSGTSLYNEQFF
CDR3nt: TGCGCCAGCAGCTCCGGGACTAGCCTTTACAATGAGCAGTTCTTC

d_gene: -
v_gene: TRBV20-1
j_gene: TRBJ2-7
CDR3aa: CSAPYYEQYF
CDR3nt: TGCAGTGCTCCCTATTACGAGCAGTACTTC

d_gene: -
v_gene: TRBV6-1
j_gene: TRBJ2-7
CDR3aa: CASSAGHLVGEQYF
CDR3nt: TGTGCCAGCAGTGCAGGACATTTGGTGGGCGAGCAGTACTTC

d_gene: TRBD1
v_gene: TRBV5-7
j_gene: TRBJ1-5
CDR3aa: CASSCGQGSGSNQPQHF
CDR3nt: TGTGCCAGCAGCTGCGGACAGGGCAGTGGTAGCAATCAGCCCCAGCATTTT

d_gene: -
v_gene: TRBV25-1
j_gene: TRBJ1-1
CDR3aa: CASIELEETEAFF
CDR3nt: TGTGCCAGCATTGAGCTCGAGGAAACTGAAGCTTTCTTT

d_gene: -
v_gene: TRBV20-1
j_gene: TRBJ2-5
CDR3aa: CSASFGVQETQYF
CDR3nt: TGCAGTGCGAGTTTTGGGGTCCAAGAGACCCAGTACTTC

d_gene: TRBD2
v_gene: TRBV5-1
j_gene: TRBJ2-3
CDR3aa: CASSLRTSGGGSTDTQYF
CDR3nt: TGCGCCAGCAGCCTTCGGACTAGCGGGGGGGGAAGCACAGATACGCAGTATTTT